These T cell receptor beta chains were read from a single sample in a study of blood T cell repertoires in COVID-19. Assay: immunoSEQ multiplex PCR; the TCRdb copy retains only in-frame clones and omits some. The sample lists 300,000 to 500,000 clones, approximately 86% occurring once. The sequencing input was PBMCs or T cells enriched from blood (not recorded which). These receptors all stem from a woman aged 40 to 50 with acute COVID-19. CDR3s include the opening cysteine and the closing phenylalanine or tryptophan. The order of the fields is J gene, clone size, V gene, D gene, CDR3 length, CDR3 protein, CDR3 DNA. D genes are given only for firm matches. Not all rows give a size; the values are once, few, many and, for expanded clones, a class.

TRBJ1-1,.,TRBV7-9,.,15,CASSSNKGQRVEAFF,TGTGCCAGCAGCTCCAATAAAGGACAGAGGGTTGAAGCTTTCTTT
TRBJ2-3,once,TRBV5-1,.,15,CASSPPLDYTDTQYF,TGCGCCAGCAGCCCTCCGCTAGATTACACAGATACGCAGTATTTT
TRBJ1-1,.,TRBV19,TRBD1,13,CASRTGPGTEAFF,TGTGCCAGTAGGACAGGGCCGGGGACTGAAGCTTTCTTT
TRBJ2-3,once,TRBV24-1,TRBD2,17,CATSDLPSAGGEHTQYF,TGTGCCACCAGTGATTTGCCGTCCGCGGGGGGCGAGCATACGCAGTATTTT
TRBJ1-6,.,TRBV6-2/TRBV6-3,TRBD1,13,CASSYTGGTPLHF,TGTGCCAGCAGTTACACAGGGGGCACACCCCTCCACTTT
TRBJ1-1,.,TRBV19,TRBD1,13,CASSIRGQNEAFF,TGTGCCAGTAGTATCAGGGGGCAAAATGAAGCTTTCTTT
TRBJ2-3,.,TRBV2,.,13,CASSAGYTDTQYF,TGTGCCAGCTCAGCGGGCTACACAGATACGCAGTATTTT
TRBJ1-6,.,TRBV21-1,.,20,CASSPRRRTGSSSYNSPLHF,TGTGCCAGCAGCCCCCGGAGGCGGACAGGCTCAAGCTCCTATAATTCACCCCTCCACTTT
TRBJ1-2,.,TRBV9,.,18,CASSAMRSNQLLLYGYTF,TGTGCCAGCAGCGCCATGAGGTCCAATCAGCTCCTCCTTTATGGCTACACCTTC
TRBJ2-7,.,TRBV21-1,.,12,CAASGVAYEQYF,TGTGCCGCCAGCGGGGTTGCCTACGAGCAGTACTTC
TRBJ1-6,.,TRBV5-1,TRBD1,16,CASSLGTGKNNSPLHF,TGCGCCAGCAGCCTGGGGACAGGGAAGAATAATTCACCCCTCCACTTT
TRBJ1-1,.,TRBV5-1,TRBD1,14,CASSVTGANTEAFF,TGCGCCAGCAGCGTGACAGGGGCGAACACTGAAGCTTTCTTT
TRBJ1-1,.,TRBV6-6,.,14,CASTAGAQNTEAFF,TGTGCCAGCACCGCAGGGGCGCAGAACACTGAAGCTTTCTTT
TRBJ1-2,.,TRBV19,TRBD1,15,CASSNRDRPNYGYTF,TGTGCCAGTAGTAACCGGGACAGACCTAACTATGGCTACACCTTC
TRBJ1-1,.,TRBV11-2,.,14,CASSPIRGNTEAFF,TGTGCCAGCAGCCCCATCAGGGGGAACACTGAAGCTTTCTTT
TRBJ2-3,.,TRBV30,TRBD2,16,CAWSVRLAGPTDTQYF,TGTGCCTGGAGTGTACGGCTAGCGGGGCCCACAGATACGCAGTATTTT
TRBJ2-1,once,TRBV19,.,16,CASSSLQGSSYNEQFF,TGTGCCAGTAGCTCATTACAGGGTAGCTCCTACAATGAGCAGTTCTTC
TRBJ1-3,.,TRBV11-2,.,14,CASTHTGAGNTIYF,TGTGCCAGCACCCACACCGGGGCTGGAAACACCATATATTTT
TRBJ1-2,.,TRBV5-6,TRBD1,17,CASSGMVRTGANYGYTF,TGTGCCAGCAGCGGAATGGTTCGGACAGGGGCTAACTATGGCTACACCTTC
TRBJ1-2,.,TRBV30,TRBD1,15,CAWVSQPGQTYGYTF,TGTGCCTGGGTTTCCCAACCGGGACAGACGTATGGCTACACCTTC
TRBJ1-4,.,TRBV27,TRBD1,17,CASSARQTGAANEKLFF,TGTGCCAGCAGTGCCAGACAAACAGGGGCGGCTAATGAAAAACTGTTTTTT
TRBJ1-3,.,TRBV7-2,.,15,CASSLRAGEGNTIYF,TGTGCCAGCAGCTTAAGGGCAGGGGAAGGAAACACCATATATTTT
TRBJ2-7,.,TRBV30,TRBD2,13,CAWAGGSSYEQYF,TGTGCCTGGGCGGGGGGCAGCTCCTACGAGCAGTACTTC
TRBJ1-2,.,TRBV4-1,TRBD1,15,CASSQPGQRSSGYTF,TGCGCCAGCAGCCAACCGGGACAGAGATCCTCTGGCTACACCTTC
TRBJ1-2,.,TRBV19,.,13,CATLPEGANGYTF,TGTGCCACCCTTCCGGAGGGAGCTAATGGCTACACCTTC
TRBJ1-1,.,TRBV11-3,.,15,CASSSASDARRGAFF,TGTGCCAGCAGCTCAGCCTCGGACGCACGGAGGGGAGCTTTCTTT